Reported below is one T cell receptor beta chain. Its target is not known. Germline CDR1 reads GTSNPN; CDR2 reads SVGIG (reference sequence). The CDR3 length is 16 residues. The junction had 8 bases not matched to a gene; V was cut back by 0 bases and J by 5 bases. This sample is drawn from a study of chemoradiotherapy in HPV16-positive cancers. Study background: Candidate HPV-specific T-cell clones and common TCR motifs came from functional assays in a couple of HPV16-positive patients. Whole-study results and caveats: Non-HPV-specific T cells did not expand in tumors during treatment, whereas candidate HPV-specific clones and E7-related motifs did. Functional assays defining HPV-specific T cells used only a couple of HPV16-positive patients.

The table came from immunoSEQ multiplex PCR; TCRdb's copy has only in-frame clones and leaves some out. The repertoire holds some 760 clones, with around 70% as singletons. This sequence originates from a human donor with HPV-associated anogenital cancer. The source material was tumor tissue, sampled from a patient who underwent chemoradiotherapy. The chain recombines TRBV30 with TRBJ2-3, with 10 bases aligning to TRBD2. CDR3 sequence reads: CAWSVGLAGEGDTQYF. The CDR3 DNA is TGTGCCTGGAGTGTAGGGCTAGCGGGGGAGGGAGATACGCAGTATTTT.